This T cell receptor beta chain was documented in a study of cytomegalovirus exposure and HLA in healthy donors. PCR used 60 Vbeta primers and 13 Jbeta primers. Sequencing used immunoSEQ multiplex PCR; TCRdb keeps in-frame clones, though not all of them. Its table lists some 110,000 clones. Likely unrecorded immune exposures existed in these nominally healthy donors. This CDR3 contains 14 residues. Germline loops: CDR1 MNHNS, CDR2 SASEGT. Study-wide points: A missense variant in DCLRE1C was later tied to TCR beta V- and J-gene trimming. The Asian-associated ancestry cluster reportedly had fewer N-insertions than the approximately 630-donor mean in a later analysis.

With regard to this clone: Its antigen is as yet unknown. Germline and junction disagree at one end, which may indicate a read error.

This TCR was recovered from a man younger than 45 in good health and CMV-seronegative. Input material: PBMCs. The rearrangement joins TRBV6-1 to TRBJ1-5, with 10 bases lining up with TRBD1. The CDR3 DNA is TGTGCCAGCAGTCCGACAGGGGGCAACCAGCCCCAGCATTTT. It translates to CASSPTGGNQPQHF.